These T cell receptor beta chains were read from a single sample in a study of T cell responses to AZD1222 COVID-19 vaccine. Repertoires were generated with immunoSEQ multiplex PCR, while TCRdb's copy carries only in-frame clones and drops some. In the table there are roughly 100,000 clones, 88% of which are singletons. This material consisted of peripheral blood, taken on day 0 of AZD1222 vaccination. The receptors come from an adult in good health. CDR3s include the opening cysteine and the closing phenylalanine or tryptophan. Fields, in order: V gene, J gene, D gene, clone size, CDR3 DNA, CDR3 protein. The D gene is left open where the match is weak. Not all rows give a size; the values are once, few, many and, for expanded clones, a class.

TRBV6-2/TRBV6-3	TRBJ2-1	.	.	TGTGCCAGCAGTTACTTGACACCTGACTCCTACAATGAGCAGTTCTTC	CASSYLTPDSYNEQFF
TRBV7-8	TRBJ2-5	.	.	TGTGCCAGCAGCTTAGAGTTTCACGGCTGGGAGACCCAGTACTTC	CASSLEFHGWETQYF
TRBV6-4	TRBJ2-2	TRBD2	.	TGTGCCAGCAGCGCTTCACTAGCGGGGGTCTCCGGGGAGCTGTTTTTT	CASSASLAGVSGELFF
TRBV5-4	TRBJ2-2	.	.	TGTGCCAGCAGCTTGTCGCAGGGAAACACCGGGGAGCTGTTTTTT	CASSLSQGNTGELFF
TRBV5-1	TRBJ2-1	.	.	TGCGCCAGCAGCTTGGGATATACTAGTACCCCCAATGAGCAGTTCTTC	CASSLGYTSTPNEQFF
TRBV11-2	TRBJ1-5	.	.	TGTGCCAGCAGCTTAGATCCAGGGCCCAATCAGCCCCAGCATTTT	CASSLDPGPNQPQHF
TRBV5-8	TRBJ1-3	.	.	TGTGCCAGCAGCGGGGGGGCGTCTGGAAACACCATATATTTT	CASSGGASGNTIYF
TRBV6-5	TRBJ1-1	.	.	TGTGCCAGCAGTTACTCAGCAGGGAACACTGAAGCTTTCTTT	CASSYSAGNTEAFF
TRBV28	TRBJ1-1	.	.	TGTGCCGTCTGGGAGAACACTGAAGCTTTCTTT	CAVWENTEAFF
TRBV6-5	TRBJ2-3	.	.	TGTGCCTCTGGGTCGGGGAGAGATACGCAGTATTTT	CASGSGRDTQYF
TRBV11-3	TRBJ1-3	.	.	TGTGCCAGCACCCCAATCGGGGGCGCAGGTGGAAACACCATATATTTT	CASTPIGGAGGNTIYF
TRBV6-6	TRBJ1-2	.	once	TGTGCCAGCAGCCGATCGTCGGGGACTTTTAACTATGGCTACACCTTC	CASSRSSGTFNYGYTF
TRBV3-1/TRBV3-2	TRBJ1-3	.	.	TGTGCCAGCAGCCAAGTGGCATTCGGAAACACCATATATTTT	CASSQVAFGNTIYF
TRBV7-3	TRBJ1-2	TRBD1	.	TGTGCCAGCAGCCGAACCCCGGACAGGGCCTATGGCTACACCTTC	CASSRTPDRAYGYTF
TRBV5-4	TRBJ2-5	TRBD2	.	TGTGCCAGCAGTAGGACTAGCGGCCCCCAAGAGACCCAGTACTTC	CASSRTSGPQETQYF
TRBV18	TRBJ2-3	.	.	TGTGCCAGCTCACTATTAGGGGCAAGCACAGATACGCAGTATTTT	CASSLLGASTDTQYF
TRBV5-1	TRBJ2-3	TRBD2	.	TGCGCCAGCAGCATCGCTAGCGGAAGCACAGATACGCAGTATTTT	CASSIASGSTDTQYF
TRBV7-9	TRBJ1-5	.	.	TGTGCCAGCAGCTCCACAGGGTCGGGCAATCAGCCCCAGCATTTT	CASSSTGSGNQPQHF
TRBV19	TRBJ1-3	.	.	TGTGCCAGTATCCCGGGCAGGGGTCGTGCTGGAAACACCATATATTTT	CASIPGRGRAGNTIYF